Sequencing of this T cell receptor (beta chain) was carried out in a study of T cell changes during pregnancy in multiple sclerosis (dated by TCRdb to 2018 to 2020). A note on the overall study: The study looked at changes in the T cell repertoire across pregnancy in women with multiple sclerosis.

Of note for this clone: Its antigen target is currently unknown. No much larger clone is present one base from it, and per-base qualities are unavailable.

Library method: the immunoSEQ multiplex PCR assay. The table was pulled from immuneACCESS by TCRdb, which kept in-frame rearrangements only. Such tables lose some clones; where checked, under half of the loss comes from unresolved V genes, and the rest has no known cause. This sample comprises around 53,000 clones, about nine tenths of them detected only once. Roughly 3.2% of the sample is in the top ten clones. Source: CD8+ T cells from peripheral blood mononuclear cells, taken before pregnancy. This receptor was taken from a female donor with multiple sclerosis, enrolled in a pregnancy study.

The CDR3: CASSPAGPSDTQYF. The bases are TGTGCCAGTAGTCCCGCGGGACCCTCAGATACGCAGTATTTT. Here the chain combines TRBV19 and TRBJ2-3; TRBD2 is a possible D gene, resting on 6 matching bases. Based on the germline V gene (reference sequence), the CDR1 and CDR2 sequences are LNHDA and SQIVND. From cysteine to phenylalanine, the CDR3 is 14 amino acids long. Only the CDR3 region is kept as DNA, spanning 42 bases read in frame from base 1. The trim is 5 bases for V and 4 bases for J, with a gap of 13 bases between the germline ends.